Listed here are 30 T cell receptor beta chains from one sample, sequenced in a study of OX40 agonist ivuxolimab in advanced cancers. The protocol was immunoSEQ multiplex PCR, while the TCRdb copy is restricted to in-frame clones and leaves out a portion. The sample carries some 72,000 clones, around nine tenths recorded once. Sequences were derived from CD4+ or CD8+ T cells sorted from blood, sampled in a trial of the OX40 agonist ivuxolimab. The receptors come from an adult with an advanced solid tumor such as melanoma, head and neck, liver or kidney cancer.

The chain has TRBV28 and TRBJ1-5; D might be TRBD1 (5 bases). V was cut by 6 bases and J by 4 bases, with 13 bases left in between. The CDR3 is 14 residues long. From germline, CDR1 is MDHEN and CDR2 SYDVKM. The CDR3, as DNA: TGTGCCAGCAGCCGGGGGGGGACTAATCAGCCCCAGCATTTT. Translated: CASSRGGTNQPQHF.

The chain links TRBV5-6 to TRBJ2-1, with 8 bases matching TRBD2. The CDR3 runs to 16 residues. Germline V gene data show CDR1 as SGHDT and CDR2 as YYEEEE. V was clipped by 0 bases and J by 3 bases; unmatched bases: 5. CDR3 DNA sequence: TGTGCCAGCAGCTTGGTAGGTAGCGGGGTCTACAATGAGCAGTTCTTC. It specifies CASSLVGSGVYNEQFF.

This chain links TRBV28 with TRBJ2-7; no clear D gene. This CDR3 is 13 amino acids long. CDR1 is MDHEN and CDR2 is SYDVKM in the germline V gene. Trimming removed 5 bases at V and 2 bases at J, with 10 bases between. The CDR3 loop is CASSPLVPYEQYF. The CDR3 DNA reads as TGTGCCAGCAGTCCCCTCGTGCCCTACGAGCAGTACTTC.

This clone was found once. The CDR3 loop reads CASSGEGYGYTF. In DNA form, the CDR3 reads TGTGCCAGCAGCGGAGAAGGGTATGGCTACACCTTC. The rearrangement links TRBV9 to TRBJ1-2, with no clear D. CDR1 and CDR2 (germline): SGDLS, YYNGEE. The CDR3 spans 12 residues. V was pared by 3 bases and J by 5 bases, with 8 bases between.

The V and J genes are TRBV19 and TRBJ1-3; perhaps TRBD1 as D (5 bases). Trimming removed 8 bases from V and 4 bases from J, with 21 bases in between. CDR1 and CDR2 (germline): LNHDA, SQIVND (reference sequence). There are 16 residues in the CDR3. CDR3 amino acids: CASSLQRYRPGNTIYF. CDR3 sequence (DNA): TGTGCCAGTTCCCTACAGAGGTACAGGCCCGGAAACACCATATATTTT.

This sequence joins TRBV5-1 and TRBJ1-1, with 10 bases aligning to TRBD1. The J segment lost 2 bases and the V segment lost 6 bases, leaving 4 bases of the junction unmatched. Germline-derived CDR1 and CDR2 are SGHRS and YFSETQ. This CDR3 region has 14 residues. CDR3 DNA sequence: TGCGCCAGCACCGGGACAGGGGACAACACTGAAGCTTTCTTT. Translation: CASTGTGDNTEAFF.

This clone was recorded only once. This chain joins TRBV28 and TRBJ1-3; TRBD1 matches at 7 bases. CDR3 length: 17 amino acids. After removal of 3 bases from V and 2 bases from J, the junction contained 10 bases not matched to a gene. Germline V CDR1 and CDR2: MDHEN, SYDVKM. The CDR3 region has the DNA TGTGCCAGCAGTTTCCTTAAAACAGGGGTCGCTGGAAACACCATATATTTT. Amino acids: CASSFLKTGVAGNTIYF.

The chain combines TRBV29-1 with TRBJ2-1; no reliable D call. V lost 4 bases and J 8 bases, leaving 6 bases between the germline ends. In germline, CDR1 is SQVTM, CDR2 ANQGSEA. The CDR3 runs 10 residues. The CDR3 sequence: CSVGGYEQFF. The CDR3 DNA follows: TGCAGCGTTGGGGGTTATGAGCAGTTCTTC.

V gene TRBV23-1 combines with J gene TRBJ1-2; D call uncertain. TRBV23-1 is annotated as an ORF whose role is uncertain. There are 15 residues in the CDR3. V dropped 2 bases and J dropped 0 bases, with 10 bases sitting between them. The CDR3 is CASSQDVYSNYGYTF. Here the CDR3 DNA reads TGCGCCAGCAGTCAAGACGTATACTCTAACTATGGCTACACCTTC.

This clone is a singleton in its sample. The chain combines TRBV29-1 with TRBJ1-2; TRBD1 might be the D (5 bases). Germline CDR1 is SQVTM and CDR2 is ANQGSEA. The V end was cut by 2 bases, the J end by 4 bases, with 20 bases between. The CDR3 runs to 16 residues. CDR3 nucleotide sequence: TGCAGCGTTGAAAGGGGAATGCGGAGTCTCTTCTATGGCTACACCTTC. Encoded protein: CSVERGMRSLFYGYTF.

CDR3 nucleotides: TGTGCCTGGAGTGCGGGACAGGGTGGCAATCAGCCCCAGCATTTT. Translation gives CAWSAGQGGNQPQHF. The V call is TRBV30, the J call TRBJ1-5; 9 positions match TRBD1. V shed 1 base and J 2 bases; nucleotides not matched to a gene: 3. Germline loops: CDR1 GTSNPN, CDR2 SVGIG (reference sequence). This CDR3 has 15 residues.

CDR3 sequence: CASIWGGSNTEAFF. The CDR3 DNA follows: TGTGCCAGCATTTGGGGGGGATCGAACACTGAAGCTTTCTTT. The rearrangement uses TRBV28 and TRBJ1-1; a weak D match, TRBD1 (5 bases). V was pared by 7 bases and J by 1 base, with 13 bases between. Germline V gene lookup returns CDR1 MDHEN and CDR2 SYDVKM. This CDR3 comprises 14 residues.

The chain combines TRBV10-3 with TRBJ1-1; tentative D call: TRBD1 (6 bases). The germline V gene has CDR1 ENHRY and CDR2 SYGVKD. V was shortened by 2 bases and J by 5 bases, with 15 bases between the two germline ends. This CDR3 region has 15 residues. The CDR3 DNA is TGTGCCATCAGTGAGGGTCGGGGGCTTTCGACTGAAGCTTTCTTT. Translating it yields CAISEGRGLSTEAFF.

The V and J genes are TRBV6-7 and TRBJ1-1; possibly TRBD1 for D (5 bases). TRBV6-7 is flagged as an ORF with uncertain function. Trimming took off 8 bases at V and 4 bases at J, with 14 bases between the two ends. The CDR3 sequence is 13 residues long. The CDR3 DNA follows: TGTGCCAGCCCTTCGAGTGGGGGCACTGAAGCTTTCTTT. Translated, it gives CASPSSGGTEAFF.

The rearrangement joins TRBV6-5 to TRBJ1-2; D is unclear. Per the germline V gene, CDR1 is MNHEY and CDR2 is SVGAGI. The CDR3 contains 14 residues. V lost 6 bases, J lost 8 bases, and 19 bases lay in between. CDR3 sequence: CASRELQAASGYTF. The CDR3 region has the DNA TGTGCCAGCAGGGAACTTCAGGCGGCTAGCGGCTACACCTTC.

The rearrangement joins TRBV9 to TRBJ2-7, with 7 positions matching TRBD1. Per the germline V gene, CDR1 is SGDLS and CDR2 is YYNGEE. This CDR3 is built from 16 residues. J lost 4 bases, V lost 0 bases, and 10 bases had no gene match. The CDR3: CASSVATRQGPYEQYF. The DNA of the CDR3 is TGTGCCAGCAGCGTAGCTACGAGACAGGGTCCATACGAGCAGTACTTC. The full variable domain, in which reference TRBV9 and TRBJ2-7 provide the parts outside the CDR3, is DSGVTQTPKHLITATGQRVTLRCSPRSGDLSVYWYQQSLDQGLQFLIQYYNGEERAKGNILERFSAQQFPDLHSELNLSSLELGDSALYFCASSVATRQGPYEQYFGPGTRLTVT.

This rearrangement joins TRBV2 to TRBJ1-5; tentatively, D is TRBD1 (6 bases). The V gene lost 4 bases and the J gene lost 5 bases, with 9 bases spanning the gap. CDR3 length equals 13 residues. Germline lookup yields CDR1 SNHLY and CDR2 FYNNEI. The CDR3 nucleotides read TGTGCCAGCAGTGGGGACATCTATCAGCCCCAGCATTTT. It codes for CASSGDIYQPQHF.

This clone was counted a single time. It is unclear where the CDR3 begins or ends on the DNA, so no DNA is shown, and the CDR3 is as TCRdb lists it. V gene TRBV18 combines with J gene TRBJ2-6; the D call in the table, TRBD2, was not verified against the DNA. The germline gives CDR1 KGHSH, CDR2 LQKENI. Both ends counted, the CDR3 spans 16 residues. CDR3 sequence reads: CASSYEAVPGANVLTF.

V gene TRBV4-2 combines with J gene TRBJ2-3, with TRBD2 identical over 10 bases. With V trimmed by 4 bases and J by 1 base, 5 bases remained unmatched. This CDR3 is 16 amino acids long. Germline loops: CDR1 LGHNA, CDR2 YNFKEQ. The CDR3 is CASSPTGTSGTDTQYF. In DNA, the CDR3 is TGTGCCAGCAGCCCTACCGGGACTAGCGGCACAGATACGCAGTATTTT.

The chain uses TRBV27 and TRBJ2-6, with D uncertain. Per germline, CDR1 MNHEY and CDR2 SMNVEV (reference sequence). V was pared by 9 bases and J by 0 bases, with 12 bases between. This CDR3 spans 15 amino acids. The CDR3 bases are TGTGCCAGTACACGGAAAAGCTCTGGGGCCAACGTCCTGACTTTC. Translated, it gives CASTRKSSGANVLTF.

The V and J genes are TRBV28 and TRBJ2-1; 13 bases line up with TRBD2. V dropped 3 bases and J dropped 10; count of bases not matched to a gene: 9. The CDR3 has 16 residues. Germline values: CDR1 MDHEN, CDR2 SYDVKM. The CDR3 loop is CASSFGGTSGTPEQFF. The DNA for the CDR3 is TGTGCCAGCAGTTTTGGCGGGACTAGCGGGACACCCGAGCAGTTCTTC.

The CDR3 region has the DNA TGTGCTAGTGGTTTGGCTATTACATCGGGTCCCGACACTGAAGCTTTCTTT. Its translation is CASGLAITSGPDTEAFF. The chain is built from TRBV12-5 and TRBJ1-1; D unclear. Germline assignment: CDR1 LGHNT and CDR2 FRNRAP. V dropped 1 base and J dropped 3 bases, with 18 bases sitting between them. The CDR3 extends over 17 amino acids.

The chain has TRBV6-5 and TRBJ2-7; tentative D call: TRBD1 (6 bases). CDR1 and CDR2 (germline): MNHEY, SVGAGI. The CDR3 is 13 residues long. V lost 10 bases and J lost 1, with 14 bases in between. CDR3 amino acids: CATTGPLSYEQYF. The CDR3 nucleotides read TGTGCCACGACAGGTCCATTGTCCTACGAGCAGTACTTC.

The chain joins TRBV5-4 to TRBJ2-5; D is uncertain. Germline loops: CDR1 SGHNT, CDR2 YYREEE (reference sequence). The CDR3 loop spans 15 amino acids. The V gene lost 4 bases and the J gene lost 4 bases, with 17 bases spanning the gap. The CDR3 is CASSLPRMDRETQYF. CDR3 sequence (DNA): TGTGCCAGCAGCCTCCCCCGTATGGACCGAGAGACCCAGTACTTC.

CDR3: CASSKEWRGYYGYTF. The CDR3 DNA reads as TGTGCCAGCAGCAAAGAATGGCGAGGTTACTATGGCTACACCTTC. The V call is TRBV21-1, the J call TRBJ1-2. TRBV21-1 is a pseudogene locus. The length of the CDR3 is 15 residues.

The chain joins TRBV19 to TRBJ1-1; TRBD1 might be the D (5 bases). The CDR3 is 13 amino acids. Trimming left V 6 bases short and J 3 bases short, with 11 bases between. Germline loops: CDR1 LNHDA, CDR2 SQIVND (reference sequence). The CDR3 DNA reads TGTGCCAGTAGCAGGGAGGGGTACACTGAAGCTTTCTTT. This translates into CASSREGYTEAFF.

The chain uses TRBV15 and TRBJ1-2; D remains unclear. With 1 base removed from V and 2 bases from J, the gap between germline ends came to 8 bases. The CDR3 is 14 amino acids. CDR1 is LNHNV and CDR2 is YYDKDF in the germline V gene (reference sequence). DNA for the CDR3: TGTGCCACCAGCAGAGGTAGAGGGAACTATGGCTACACCTTC. It translates to CATSRGRGNYGYTF.

The rearrangement links TRBV5-1 to TRBJ2-5; D remains ambiguous. The germline V gene encodes CDR1 SGHRS and CDR2 YFSETQ. V dropped 4 bases and J dropped 5 bases, with 12 bases sitting between them. The CDR3 consists of 13 residues. The CDR3: CASSLDPRETQYF. The CDR3 coding sequence is TGCGCCAGCAGCCTTGATCCAAGGGAGACCCAGTACTTC.

V gene TRBV4-1 combines with J gene TRBJ1-1; a possible D gene is TRBD1 (6 bases). The CDR3 spans 21 residues. Germline V gene sequence: CDR1 MGHRA, CDR2 YSYEKL. V was clipped by 1 base and J by 3 bases, with 30 bases between them. CDR3 nucleotide sequence: TGCGCCAGCAGCCAAGTCCCAGGGGTGGGTGGAGTCATTATCCCTCACACTGAAGCTTTCTTT. It yields the protein CASSQVPGVGGVIIPHTEAFF.

The chain couples TRBV25-1 to TRBJ1-1, with D uncertain. The ends were cut back, 7 bases at V and 9 bases at J, with 9 bases in the middle. Germline V lookup: CDR1 MGHDK, CDR2 SYGVNS. The CDR3 covers 10 residues. The CDR3 DNA is TGTGCCAGCATCGGTGAAAAAGCTTTCTTT. Its protein product is CASIGEKAFF.